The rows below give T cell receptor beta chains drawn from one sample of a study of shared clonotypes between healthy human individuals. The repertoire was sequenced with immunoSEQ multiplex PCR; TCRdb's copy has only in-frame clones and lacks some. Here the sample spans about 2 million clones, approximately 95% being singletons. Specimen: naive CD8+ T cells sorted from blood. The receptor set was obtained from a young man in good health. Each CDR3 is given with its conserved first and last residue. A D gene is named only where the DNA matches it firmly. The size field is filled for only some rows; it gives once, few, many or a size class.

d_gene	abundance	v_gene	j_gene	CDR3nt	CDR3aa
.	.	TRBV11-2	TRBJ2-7	TGTGCCAGCAGCCCCGAGGGAGACCCTTACGAGCAGTACTTC	CASSPEGDPYEQYF
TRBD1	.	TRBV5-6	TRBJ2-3	TGTGCCAGCAGCCTAACAGGGGGAGTCACAGATACGCAGTATTTT	CASSLTGGVTDTQYF
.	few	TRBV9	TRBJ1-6	TGTGCCAGCAGCGTAGGTGTGGGGGCACCCCTCCACTTT	CASSVGVGAPLHF
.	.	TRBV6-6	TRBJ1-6	TGTGCCAGCAATACAGGGTCTGGGTCACCCCTCCACTTT	CASNTGSGSPLHF
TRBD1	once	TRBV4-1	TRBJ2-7	TGCGCCAGCAGCCAAGGCTATACAGGGGACGAGCAGTACTTC	CASSQGYTGDEQYF
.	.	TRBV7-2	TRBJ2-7	TGTGCCAGCAGCTTAACCACTAGCTCCGAGCAGTACTTC	CASSLTTSSEQYF
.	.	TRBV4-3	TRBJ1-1	TGCGCCAGCAGCCAAGATCTAGGGGAGTCATGGTGGGCTGAAGCTTTCTTT	CASSQDLGESWWAEAFF
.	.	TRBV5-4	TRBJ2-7	TGTGCCAGCAGCTTGGACGGGCAGGGGAACGAGCAGTACTTC	CASSLDGQGNEQYF
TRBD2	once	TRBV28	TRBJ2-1	TGTGCCAGCATTGGGCGGGGGGCGAGGGAGCAGTTCTTC	CASIGRGAREQFF
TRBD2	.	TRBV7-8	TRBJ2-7	TGTGCCAGCAGCTCAGGACTAGCGGGAGCGATCCCCTACGAGCAGTACTTC	CASSSGLAGAIPYEQYF
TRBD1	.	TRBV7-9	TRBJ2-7	TGTGCCAGCAGCCCCCCGGGACAGACTTACGAGCAGTACTTC	CASSPPGQTYEQYF
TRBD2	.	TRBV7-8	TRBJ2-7	TGTGCCAGCAGCCCGGGACTACTCTCCTACGAGCAGTACTTC	CASSPGLLSYEQYF
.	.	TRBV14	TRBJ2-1	TGTGCCAGCAGCCAAGATCTCCAAACCGGGACCCACTACAATGAGCAGTTCTTC	CASSQDLQTGTHYNEQFF
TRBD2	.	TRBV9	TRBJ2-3	TGTGCCAGCAGCGTAGTTCCAGCGGGGATTAGCACAGATACGCAGTATTTT	CASSVVPAGISTDTQYF
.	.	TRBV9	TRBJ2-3	TGTGCCAGCAGCGTAGATTACGCGGGACCTAGCACAGATACGCAGTATTTT	CASSVDYAGPSTDTQYF
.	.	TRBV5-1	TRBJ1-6	TGCGCCAGCAGCTTGGATAAGGGCCAAGGTTCACCCCTCCACTTT	CASSLDKGQGSPLHF
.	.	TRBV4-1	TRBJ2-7	TGCGCCAGCAGCCAGAAAATCGGGTCCTCCTACGAGCAGTACTTC	CASSQKIGSSYEQYF
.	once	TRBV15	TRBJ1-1	TGTGCCACCACCCCTATACTCGAGGGCTCTACTGAAGCTTTCTTT	CATTPILEGSTEAFF
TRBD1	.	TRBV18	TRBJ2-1	TGTGCCAGCTCACCACGGGACAGGGGGCAACTAGCGGTTTACAATGAGCAGTTCTTC	CASSPRDRGQLAVYNEQFF
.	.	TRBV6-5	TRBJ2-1	TGTGCCAGCAGTTACTCGAGCGGACCATACAATGAGCAGTTCTTC	CASSYSSGPYNEQFF
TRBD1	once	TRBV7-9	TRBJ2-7	TGTGCCAGCAGCGGGGGACAGGGGAACGAGCAGTACTTC	CASSGGQGNEQYF
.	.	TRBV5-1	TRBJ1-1	TGCGCCAGCAGAGAGGAGGGTCCTCCTGAAGCTTTCTTT	CASREEGPPEAFF
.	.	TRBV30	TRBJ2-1	TGTGCCTGGAGTCGCTTGGATAGCGGCTCCTACAATGAGCAGTTCTTC	CAWSRLDSGSYNEQFF
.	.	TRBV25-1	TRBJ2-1	TGTGCCAGCAGTGCGGTCGGCACCAATGAGCAGTTCTTC	CASSAVGTNEQFF
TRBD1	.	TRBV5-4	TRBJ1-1	TGTGCCAGCAGCTTGAAGGGGGCATCTGAAGCTTTCTTT	CASSLKGASEAFF
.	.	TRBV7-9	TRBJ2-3	TGTGCCAGCAGATCCCCCATCACAGATACGCAGTATTTT	CASRSPITDTQYF
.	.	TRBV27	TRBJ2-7	TGTGCCAGCAGTTCCAGCACGTCCGGGGCCTTCTACGAGCAGTACTTC	CASSSSTSGAFYEQYF
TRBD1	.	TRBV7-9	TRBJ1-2	TGTGCCAGCAGCCTAGGGACAGGCGCTTTGTGGGGCTACACCTTC	CASSLGTGALWGYTF
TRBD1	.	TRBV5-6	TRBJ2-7	TGTGCCAGCAGCTTGGAGACAGGGTACTACGAGCAGTACTTC	CASSLETGYYEQYF
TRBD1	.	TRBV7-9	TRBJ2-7	TGTGCCAGCAGCTTATTGACAGGGGCTGCTTTCGAGCAGTACTTC	CASSLLTGAAFEQYF
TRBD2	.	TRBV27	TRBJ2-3	TGTGCCAGCAGGATGGGGGGGAGCACAGATACGCAGTATTTT	CASRMGGSTDTQYF
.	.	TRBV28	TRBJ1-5	TGTGCCAGCAGCCCTCGTGCCTTCGGGGAAAAGCCCCAGCATTTT	CASSPRAFGEKPQHF
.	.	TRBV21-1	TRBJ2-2	TGTGCCAGCAGCAAACGCCGCCCACAGGGGGTGAACACCGGGGAGCTGTTTTTT	CASSKRRPQGVNTGELFF
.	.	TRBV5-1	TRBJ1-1	TGCGCCAGCAGCTTGGGCACGAACACTGAAGCTTTCTTT	CASSLGTNTEAFF
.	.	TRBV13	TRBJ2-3	TGTGCCAGCAGCTTAGGCGCTAGGGGGGCGACCGGAGATACGCAGTATTTT	CASSLGARGATGDTQYF
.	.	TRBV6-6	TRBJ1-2	TGTGCCAGCAGAGCCGGAGATGGAGGTGGCTACACCTTC	CASRAGDGGGYTF
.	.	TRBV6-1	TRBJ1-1	TGTGCCAGCAGTGAAGCCGGCTGGGGGACGAACACTGAAGCTTTCTTT	CASSEAGWGTNTEAFF
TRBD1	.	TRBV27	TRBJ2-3	TGTGCCAGCAGTTTGGAACCGACAGGGGGCAAAGATACGCAGTATTTT	CASSLEPTGGKDTQYF
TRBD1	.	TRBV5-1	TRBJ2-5	TGCGCCAGCAGCCACCCCCGGGACAGGGGTTCGGAGACCCAGTACTTC	CASSHPRDRGSETQYF
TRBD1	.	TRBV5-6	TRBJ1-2	TGTGCCAGCAGCGATGACAGGGGGCTCGCTAACTATGGCTACACCTTC	CASSDDRGLANYGYTF
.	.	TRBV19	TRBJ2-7	TGTGCCAGTAGTATGTTGGCGGACTCCTACGAGCAGTACTTC	CASSMLADSYEQYF